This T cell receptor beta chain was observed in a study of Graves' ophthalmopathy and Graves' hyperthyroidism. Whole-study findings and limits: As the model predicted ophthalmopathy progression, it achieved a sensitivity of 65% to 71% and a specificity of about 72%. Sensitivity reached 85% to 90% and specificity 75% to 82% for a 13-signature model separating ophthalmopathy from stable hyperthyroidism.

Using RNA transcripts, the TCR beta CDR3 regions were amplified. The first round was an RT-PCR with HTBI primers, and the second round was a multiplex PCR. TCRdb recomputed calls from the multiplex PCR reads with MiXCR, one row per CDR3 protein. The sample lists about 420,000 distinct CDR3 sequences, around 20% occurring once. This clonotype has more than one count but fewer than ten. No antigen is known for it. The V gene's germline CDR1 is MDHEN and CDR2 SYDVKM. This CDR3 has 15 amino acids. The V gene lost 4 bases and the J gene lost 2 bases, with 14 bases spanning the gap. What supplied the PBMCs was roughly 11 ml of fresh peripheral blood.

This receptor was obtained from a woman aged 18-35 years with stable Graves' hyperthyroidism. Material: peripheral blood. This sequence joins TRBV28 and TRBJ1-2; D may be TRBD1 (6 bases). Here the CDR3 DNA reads TGTGCCAGCAGTTGGCCAAGGGGGAAAAACTATGGCTACACCTTC. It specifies CASSWPRGKNYGYTF.